This TCR beta chain was recovered during a study of T-cell reconstitution after alpha-beta-depleted transplantation in children. The CDR3 runs to 15 residues. The V and J ends lost 5 bases and 7 bases, in that order; junction bases with no gene match: 9. The V gene's germline CDR1 is MGHRA and CDR2 YSYEKL. Unique molecular identifiers were incorporated during preparation of the TCRbeta library. TCRdb re-called the PCR reads with MiXCR, one entry per CDR3 protein. The data contain over 300,000 distinct CDR3 sequences, approximately 10% of them singletons. The material was PBMCs from the stem cell graft donor, obtained from the stem cell graft. This TCR came from a human donor who donated a stem cell graft to a child with acute lymphoblastic leukemia. The chain recombines TRBV4-1 with TRBJ2-1, with 9 bases aligning to TRBD2. The CDR3 DNA sequence: TGCGCCAGCAGCGCTCTAGCGGGGTCCGTGAATGAGCAGTTCTTC. Translation gives CASSALAGSVNEQFF.